The rows below give T cell receptor beta chains drawn from one sample of a study of cytomegalovirus exposure and HLA in healthy donors. Sequenced by immunoSEQ multiplex PCR; TCRdb stores in-frame clones only, minus some. The sample has approximately 120,000 clones; more than 60% are singletons. The material sequenced was PBMCs. These receptors came from a woman between 50 and 59 years old in good health and CMV-seropositive. The CDR3 runs from the conserved cysteine through the conserved F or W. D genes are given only for firm matches. Rows may omit the clone size; those that give it use once, few, many or a size class.

D | J | size | V | DNA | CDR3
. | TRBJ2-2 | . | TRBV13 | TGTGCCAGCAGCCTGCAGGGGGGGAACACCGGGGAGCTGTTTTTT | CASSLQGGNTGELFF
. | TRBJ2-3 | . | TRBV6-1 | TGTGCCAGCAGTGAATTGGTCAGGGCTATTAGCACAGATACGCAGTATTTT | CASSELVRAISTDTQYF
. | TRBJ1-4 | . | TRBV11-2 | TGTGCCAGCAGCCCGCGACAGGCCCCTAATGAAAAACTGTTTTTT | CASSPRQAPNEKLFF
. | TRBJ2-7 | . | TRBV19 | TGTGCCAGTAGTATAGATCTCCTCGAGGGCACCTACGAGCAGTACTTC | CASSIDLLEGTYEQYF
. | TRBJ1-2 | . | TRBV4-1 | TGCGCCAGCAGCCAAGTTATGAGGGAAAACTATGGCTACACCTTC | CASSQVMRENYGYTF
. | TRBJ2-5 | . | TRBV29-1 | TGCAGCGTCGTCTGGACTAACCAAGAGACCCAGTACTTC | CSVVWTNQETQYF
. | TRBJ1-1 | . | TRBV5-1 | TGCGCCAGCAGCCCGAGACAGCAGAACACTGAAGCTTTCTTT | CASSPRQQNTEAFF
TRBD2 | TRBJ2-1 | . | TRBV10-2 | TGCGCCACCGGGACTAGCTCCTACAATGAGCAGTTCTTC | CATGTSSYNEQFF
TRBD2 | TRBJ2-2 | . | TRBV2 | TGTGCCATCAAGCGGGGGTCGAACACCGGGGAGCTGTTTTTT | CAIKRGSNTGELFF
TRBD2 | TRBJ2-6 | . | TRBV6-5 | TGTGCCAGCAGTAACACTAGCGTAGGGGCCAACGTCCTGACTTTC | CASSNTSVGANVLTF
. | TRBJ2-5 | . | TRBV29-1 | TGCAGCGTGACAGGTACCCAAGAGACCCAGTACTTC | CSVTGTQETQYF
. | TRBJ1-5 | . | TRBV29-1 | TGCAGCGTCCGTGTAGCGGGGGAGGTTCAGCCCCAGCATTTT | CSVRVAGEVQPQHF
. | TRBJ2-7 | . | TRBV4-1 | TGCGCCAGCAGCCAAGTGCACGGTCACGAGCAGTACTTC | CASSQVHGHEQYF
TRBD1 | TRBJ2-5 | . | TRBV5-1 | TGCGCCAGCAGCTTGGACCTACAGGGGGGAGGGACCCAGTACTTC | CASSLDLQGGGTQYF
TRBD1 | TRBJ1-3 | . | TRBV7-8 | TGTGCCAGCAGCGCCCGGGACAGGGGGTCAGGAAACACCATATATTTT | CASSARDRGSGNTIYF
TRBD1 | TRBJ1-5 | . | TRBV7-9 | TGTGCCAGCAGCCTGGGACAGCAGCCCCAGCATTTT | CASSLGQQPQHF
. | TRBJ2-2 | few | TRBV9 | TGTGCCAGCGGAAGGGGGTCCGGGGAGCTGTTTTTT | CASGRGSGELFF
TRBD2 | TRBJ2-1 | . | TRBV5-4 | TGTGCCAGCAGCCCGGGGACTAGCGGGCGCGGTGAGCAGTTCTTC | CASSPGTSGRGEQFF
. | TRBJ2-7 | . | TRBV7-2 | TGTGCCAGCAGCTTAGATCTCCACTCTACCTACGAGCAGTACTTC | CASSLDLHSTYEQYF
. | TRBJ1-2 | . | TRBV9 | TGTGCCAGCAGCACACAGAGTACTAACTATGGCTACACCTTC | CASSTQSTNYGYTF
. | TRBJ1-1 | few | TRBV5-4 | TGTGCCAGCAGCTTGGTGGGCGAGAACACTGAAGCTTTCTTT | CASSLVGENTEAFF
TRBD1 | TRBJ2-2 | . | TRBV19 | TGTGCCAGTACCCTACAGGGGGCGGGTTATGCCGGGGAGCTGTTTTTT | CASTLQGAGYAGELFF
TRBD2 | TRBJ2-1 | . | TRBV5-1 | TGCGCCAGCAGCTCGGGACTAGCGGGGGGCCACAATGAGCAGTTCTTC | CASSSGLAGGHNEQFF
. | TRBJ2-7 | few | TRBV7-2 | TGTGCCAGCCGCCTAGTCTGGGAGGAAGACTACGAGCAGTACTTC | CASRLVWEEDYEQYF
. | TRBJ1-1 | . | TRBV30 | TGTGCCTGGAGGGTGTGGCTGGACAGTAGAATGAACACTGAAGCTTTCTTT | CAWRVWLDSRMNTEAFF
. | TRBJ1-2 | . | TRBV10-3 | TGTGCCATCAGTTATGAGGGGGACTATGGCTACACCTTC | CAISYEGDYGYTF
. | TRBJ2-3 | . | TRBV18 | TGTGCCAGCTCACCAACGGGCACAGATACGCAGTATTTT | CASSPTGTDTQYF
TRBD1 | TRBJ1-5 | . | TRBV28 | TGTGCCAGCAGTTTACAGGGGGCAGGCAATCAGCCCCAGCATTTT | CASSLQGAGNQPQHF
. | TRBJ2-7 | once | TRBV19 | TGTGCCAGTAGCTACAGGGCACGTGGGTACGAGCAGTACTTC | CASSYRARGYEQYF
. | TRBJ1-2 | . | TRBV21-1 | TGTGCCAGCAGCTCCAGGGGGCGTAACTATGGCTACACCTTC | CASSSRGRNYGYTF
TRBD2 | TRBJ2-1 | . | TRBV6-5 | TGTGCCAGCAGTTGGGTAGCGGGAGGGCCGGGAAATGAGCAGTTCTTC | CASSWVAGGPGNEQFF
. | TRBJ2-5 | . | TRBV2 | TGTGCCAGCAGCCGGACTAAAGGGGAGACCCAGTACTTC | CASSRTKGETQYF
. | TRBJ1-4 | once | TRBV19 | TGTGCCAAGGGGGGGGATGAAAAACTGTTTTTT | CAKGGDEKLFF
. | TRBJ1-6 | . | TRBV2 | TGTGCCAGCAGTGACGTTTCGGAGGGCCCCCGCTATAATTCACCCCTCCACTTT | CASSDVSEGPRYNSPLHF
. | TRBJ2-6 | . | TRBV7-9 | TGTGCCAGCAGCTTAGGGCGGTTCTCTGGGGCCAACGTCCTGACTTTC | CASSLGRFSGANVLTF
TRBD1 | TRBJ1-1 | . | TRBV6-6 | TGTGCCAGCAGAAATTGGGACAGCATGAACACTGAAGCTTTCTTT | CASRNWDSMNTEAFF
. | TRBJ2-2 | . | TRBV29-1 | TGCAGCGTTGCCCACAGTGCCGGGGAGCTGTTTTTT | CSVAHSAGELFF
. | TRBJ1-1 | . | TRBV7-9 | TGTGCCAGCAGCTTGCCTACAGGGCTTCGGGCTGAAGCTTTCTTT | CASSLPTGLRAEAFF
TRBD1 | TRBJ2-2 | few | TRBV9 | TGTGCCAGCAGCCCATCTGGGACAGGGAACACCGGGGAGCTGTTTTTT | CASSPSGTGNTGELFF
. | TRBJ1-5 | . | TRBV7-9 | TGTGCCAGCAGCTTCGGACAACCGGGAGGGCCCCAGCATTTT | CASSFGQPGGPQHF
. | TRBJ1-4 | . | TRBV25-1 | TGTGCCAGCAGGGGGAGGGGTGATGAAAAACTGTTTTTT | CASRGRGDEKLFF
. | TRBJ2-5 | . | TRBV7-9 | TGTGCCAGCAGCTTAATCTGGCTGGCTAGCAGACAAGAGACCCAGTACTTC | CASSLIWLASRQETQYF
TRBD1 | TRBJ1-2 | . | TRBV9 | TGTGCCAGCAGCCCGACAGGGGTCGGCTACACCTTC | CASSPTGVGYTF
TRBD1 | TRBJ2-7 | . | TRBV11-3 | TGTGCCAGCAGCTTAAATCCCGGACAGGGCTACGAGCAGTACTTC | CASSLNPGQGYEQYF
TRBD1 | TRBJ1-2 | few | TRBV6-4 | TGTGCCAGCAGTGAGAGGGGACAGGGAGGCTATGGCTACACCTTC | CASSERGQGGYGYTF
. | TRBJ2-4 | . | TRBV7-2 | TGTGCCAGCAGCTCTCAGGGGAGCAAAAACATTCAGTACTTC | CASSSQGSKNIQYF